Shown below are 25 T cell receptor beta chains from a single sample sequenced in a study of PD-1 blockade in classical Hodgkin lymphoma. There was relapse after autologous stem cell transplantation in every patient, and there was variation in brentuximab vedotin exposure. The protocol was immunoSEQ multiplex PCR, while the TCRdb copy is restricted to in-frame clones and leaves out a portion. This table has 20,000 to 30,000 clones, roughly 80% appearing once. Sample: peripheral blood mononuclear cells (PBMCs), taken before the second cycle of nivolumab. All receptors come from a human donor with classical Hodgkin lymphoma.

This clone was seen a single time. V is TRBV6-1 and J is TRBJ2-7, with TRBD1 matching over 11 bases. The germline V gene has CDR1 MNHNS and CDR2 SASEGT. The CDR3 contains 15 residues. V was clipped by 0 bases and J by 4 bases; unmatched bases: 2. CDR3: CASSEAGTGGYEQYF. The CDR3 nucleotides read TGTGCCAGCAGTGAAGCCGGGACAGGGGGATACGAGCAGTACTTC.

The chain joins TRBV7-2 to TRBJ1-1; a weak D match, TRBD1 (6 bases). The V and J ends lost 3 bases and 4 bases respectively, with 9 bases between them. Germline CDR1 is SGHTA and CDR2 is FQGNSA. The CDR3 totals 13 residues. The CDR3 DNA reads TGTGCCAGCAGCTTCGGACAGACCACTGAAGCTTTCTTT. Protein: CASSFGQTTEAFF.

The V call is TRBV10-2, the J call TRBJ2-1, with 11 bases lining up with TRBD2. The germline gives CDR1 WSHSY, CDR2 SAAADI. This CDR3 is built from 14 residues. Germline trimming cut 5 bases from V and 9 bases from J; bases unmatched to any gene: 6. For the CDR3, the DNA is TGCGCCAGCAGTCACTTAGCGGGAGGGGCTGAGCAGTTCTTC. Amino acids: CASSHLAGGAEQFF.

The chain employs TRBV11-2 and TRBJ2-2; possible D gene TRBD2, 6 bases. Per the germline V gene, CDR1 is SGHAT and CDR2 is FQNNGV. There are 19 residues in the CDR3. Between the trimmed V and J ends, which lost 5 bases and 6 bases, there was a span of 28 bases. The CDR3 DNA is TGTGCCAGCAGCGTACCCGGGACGGTCGTCCCGGGGGTCGCCGGGGAGCTGTTTTTT. This gives the protein CASSVPGTVVPGVAGELFF.

About this clone: Sequence at one end of the junction differs from germline and may be a read error. V and J are TRBV13 and TRBJ2-7, with 8 bases fitting TRBD2. The length of the CDR3 is 14 residues. Germline CDR1 and CDR2: PRHDT and FYEKMQ (reference sequence). The DNA of the CDR3 is TGTGCCAGCAGCTTAGGGGCTAGCGGGTTCGAGCAGTGCTTC. Translating gives CASSLGASGFEQCF.

This sequence joins TRBV4-3 and TRBJ1-2, with a weak D call TRBD1 (6 bases). CDR1 and CDR2 (germline): LGHNA, YSLEER. Trimming took 0 bases from V and 7 from J, leaving 15 bases between them. CDR3 length: 15 residues. This CDR3 reads CASSQDLQGLSGYTF. For the CDR3, the DNA is TGCGCCAGCAGCCAAGATCTTCAGGGGCTGAGTGGCTACACCTTC.

The chain couples TRBV10-3 to TRBJ2-7, with 10 bases identical to TRBD2. V trimming: 0 bases; J trimming: 2 bases; junction bases outside the gene matches: 19. The CDR3 sequence is 21 residues long. Germline V CDR1 and CDR2: ENHRY, SYGVKD. The CDR3: CAISESTKHAPTSGTTYEQYF. The CDR3 coding sequence is TGTGCCATCAGTGAGTCGACGAAACATGCGCCAACTAGCGGGACAACCTACGAGCAGTACTTC.

This clone was observed a single time. The chain couples TRBV29-1 to TRBJ2-7, with D uncertain. V shed 6 bases and J shed 3 bases, with 21 bases lying between them. Germline V gene sequence: CDR1 SQVTM, CDR2 ANQGSEA. This CDR3 is built from 15 residues. The CDR3 reads CSVSWVPGPFYEQYF. The DNA of the CDR3 is TGCAGCGTCTCATGGGTCCCCGGGCCCTTCTACGAGCAGTACTTC.

A single count supports this clone. An end of the junction differs from the germline gene, which may be a read error. The V and J genes are TRBV19 and TRBJ1-2; D may be TRBD1 (5 bases). The V gene's germline CDR1 is LNHDA and CDR2 SQIVND (reference sequence). The CDR3 extends over 15 amino acids. The CDR3 protein is CASSIIPIPQDGHTF. DNA for the CDR3: TGTGCCAGTAGTATTATTCCGATCCCACAGGATGGCCACACCTTC.

The chain carries TRBV4-3 and TRBJ2-7; D might be TRBD1 or TRBD2, each matching 5 bases. CDR3 length: 14 residues. Germline lookup yields CDR1 LGHNA and CDR2 YSLEER. Trimming took 0 bases from V and 4 from J, leaving 10 bases between them. Here the CDR3 reads CASSQDYGGYEQYF. The CDR3 DNA is TGCGCCAGCAGCCAAGACTATGGGGGATACGAGCAGTACTTC.

V is TRBV2 and J is TRBJ2-3, with D unresolved. V lost 6 bases and J lost 3, with 7 bases in between. CDR3 length equals 12 residues. The germline CDR1 and CDR2 sequences are SNHLY and FYNNEI. As DNA, the CDR3 is TGTGCCAGCAGGGGCGGAACAGATACGCAGTATTTT. It codes for CASRGGTDTQYF.

About this clone: Since the CDR3 does not end with the conserved phenylalanine or tryptophan, this likely comes from a read error. Because the CDR3's place on the DNA is in doubt, the DNA is left out and the CDR3 is given as listed by TCRdb. This rearrangement joins TRBV5-8 to TRBJ2-7; no check of the table's D call, TRBD2, against the DNA was made. The germline V gene has CDR1 SGHTS and CDR2 YDEGEE. The CDR3 totals 11 residues, both ends included. CDR3 loop: CASSLTDRREY.

The rearrangement joins TRBV6-5 to TRBJ2-7; no reliable D call. The V end was cut by 2 bases, the J end by 5 bases, with 7 bases between. The CDR3 length is 12 residues. CDR1 and CDR2 (germline): MNHEY, SVGAGI. CDR3 amino acids: CASSYPPNEQYF. DNA of the CDR3: TGTGCCAGCAGTTACCCCCCGAACGAGCAGTACTTC.

CDR3 nucleotide sequence: TGCGCCAGCAGCCAAGAGACACAGAAGTTCTATGGCTACACCTTC. It specifies CASSQETQKFYGYTF. The genes are TRBV4-1 and TRBJ1-2; D remains ambiguous. Germline-derived CDR1 and CDR2 are MGHRA and YSYEKL. V was cut by 0 bases and J by 4 bases, with 12 bases left in between. This CDR3 is built from 15 residues.

CDR3 sequence reads: CASSEEVKTQYF. The DNA for the CDR3 is TGTGCCAGCAGTGAAGAGGTGAAGACCCAGTACTTC. The chain has TRBV2 and TRBJ2-5; D is uncertain. There are 12 residues in the CDR3. The V gene's germline CDR1 is SNHLY and CDR2 FYNNEI. V was cut by 1 base and J by 6 bases, with 6 bases left in between.

This clone was seen only a few times. The V and J genes are TRBV19 and TRBJ2-2, with a tentative D call TRBD2 (7 bases). CDR1 and CDR2 from the germline V gene are LNHDA and SQIVND (reference sequence). The CDR3 runs to 17 residues. Deletions cut 7 bases from V and 5 bases from J, with 23 bases between. The CDR3 region is CASKTYGGAGWTGELFF. CDR3 nucleotides: TGTGCCAGTAAGACTTATGGGGGGGCCGGATGGACCGGGGAGCTGTTTTTT. Full variable domain (rest looked up from reference TRBV19 and TRBJ2-2): DGGITQSPKYLFRKEGQNVTLSCEQNLNHDAMYWYRQDPGQGLRLIYYSQIVNDFQKGDIAEGYSVSREKKESFPLTVTSAQKNPTAFYLCASKTYGGAGWTGELFFGEGSRLTVL.

This rearrangement joins TRBV7-3 to TRBJ2-3, with D possibly TRBD1 on 5 matching bases. Germline CDR1 is SGHTA and CDR2 is FQGTGA. The V end was cut by 10 bases, the J end by 2 bases, with 19 bases between. CDR3 length: 15 amino acids. The CDR3 is CATLRGWGNTDTQYF. The CDR3 DNA reads as TGTGCCACTCTAAGGGGTTGGGGAAACACAGATACGCAGTATTTT.

Only one count was recorded for this clone. This sequence joins TRBV6-1 and TRBJ2-1; D unclear. V dropped 9 bases and J dropped 4 bases, with 10 bases sitting between them. CDR1 is MNHNS and CDR2 is SASEGT in the germline V gene. The CDR3 runs 12 residues. Written as DNA, the CDR3 is TGTGCCAGTTCCGCCCCATACAATGAGCAGTTCTTC. Translated, it gives CASSAPYNEQFF.

J is TRBJ2-5 and V is TRBV30; D might be TRBD1 (6 bases). Germline V gene sequence: CDR1 GTSNPN, CDR2 SVGIG (reference sequence). This CDR3 has 12 amino acids. Trimming left V 5 bases short and J 7 bases short, with 14 bases between. CDR3 residues: CAWAQGLGTQYF. The CDR3, as DNA: TGTGCCTGGGCACAGGGTTTGGGGACCCAGTACTTC.

This clone was seen a few times. V is TRBV5-6 and J is TRBJ2-3; D is unclear. V shed 2 bases and J shed 2 bases, with 3 bases lying between them. The CDR3 contains 12 residues. Germline V CDR1 and CDR2: SGHDT, YYEEEE. CDR3 in amino acids: CASSLYTDTQYF. The CDR3 DNA follows: TGTGCCAGCAGCTTATACACAGATACGCAGTATTTT.

The V call is TRBV10-2, the J call TRBJ2-7, with 8 bases fitting TRBD1. V shed 5 bases and J 5 bases; nucleotides not matched to a gene: 2. The CDR3 consists of 12 residues. From germline, CDR1 is WSHSY and CDR2 SAAADI. The CDR3 sequence: CASSQGAHEQYF. The CDR3 DNA is TGCGCCAGCAGTCAGGGGGCCCACGAGCAGTACTTC.

The V call is TRBV5-1, the J call TRBJ2-1; 11 bases line up with TRBD2. In germline, CDR1 is SGHRS, CDR2 YFSETQ. V lost 4 bases and J lost 8; bases outside the gene matches: 29. CDR3 size: 22 residues. CDR3 nucleotide sequence: TGCGCCAGCAGCCTGAGGGGAGGACAAACTAGCGGGAGTTTCACCTTTGGGTATGAGCAGTTCTTC. Translated, it gives CASSLRGGQTSGSFTFGYEQFF.

This clone was detected only a few times. This chain connects TRBV29-1 to TRBJ2-3; D is uncertain. The length of the CDR3 is 15 residues. Trimming removed 5 bases from V and 2 bases from J, with 17 bases in between. Germline V gene lookup returns CDR1 SQVTM and CDR2 ANQGSEA. The DNA of the CDR3 is TGCAGCGTTCATCTCAGGTTGGATTACACAGATACGCAGTATTTT. Its protein is CSVHLRLDYTDTQYF.

The rearrangement uses TRBV6-6 and TRBJ2-3; a weak D match, TRBD2 (6 bases). V was clipped by 0 bases and J by 0 bases, with 7 bases between them. This CDR3 spans 15 amino acids. Germline V CDR1 and CDR2: MNHNY, SVGAGI (reference sequence). The CDR3 sequence: CASSYSGLSTDTQYF. CDR3 sequence (DNA): TGTGCCAGCAGTTACTCGGGACTGAGCACAGATACGCAGTATTTT.

The chain combines TRBV28 with TRBJ2-7; D possibly uses TRBD1 or TRBD2 (5 bases each). Germline V lookup: CDR1 MDHEN, CDR2 SYDVKM. The CDR3 extends over 13 amino acids. Trimming took off 6 bases at V and 3 bases at J, with 12 bases between the two ends. CDR3 amino acids: CASRRDGVYEQYF. CDR3 sequence (DNA): TGTGCCAGCAGAAGGGACGGAGTCTACGAGCAGTACTTC.